These 7 T cell receptor beta chains came from one sample sequenced in a study of regulatory T cells in long-lasting Graves disease. With iRepertoire HTBI primers and Arm-PCR of CDR3 regions, TCR beta libraries were built. Via MiXCR, TCRdb re-called the multiplex PCR reads, giving one row per CDR3 protein. The data hold around 420,000 distinct CDR3 sequences, with about a sixth observed a single time. Documented time point: newly diagnosed GD, antithyroid drugs for less than 3 months. Isolated PBMC RNA provided the starting material for the TCR library. Source: peripheral blood mononuclear cells (PBMCs), taken at new diagnosis, from a patient treated with antithyroid drugs. The receptors here all came from a female donor with Graves disease.

This clonotype occurred many times. The J gene is TRBJ1-5, the V gene TRBV10-3, with D perhaps TRBD1 (5 bases). There are 13 residues in the CDR3. From germline, CDR1 is ENHRY and CDR2 SYGVKD. Trimming pared 0 bases from V and 6 bases from J, leaving 6 bases between. CDR3 DNA sequence: TGTGCCATCAGTGAGTCGGGGGGTCAGCCCCAGCATTTT. This sequence encodes CAISESGGQPQHF.

As for this clonotype: Just one base apart from a much larger clone, this may be a read error. The chain links TRBV6-5 to TRBJ1-5; D call uncertain. The V end lost 2 bases, the J end lost 0 bases, and 8 bases lay between the germline ends. The V gene's germline CDR1 is MNHEY and CDR2 SVGAGI. The CDR3 totals 15 residues. The CDR3 loop reads CASSYRHYSNQPQHF. The CDR3, as DNA: TGTGCCAGCAGTTACAGGCATTATAGCAATCAGCCCCAGCATTTT.

This clonotype was observed many times. The chain recombines TRBV28 with TRBJ1-2; TRBD1 agrees at 9 bases. Trimming removed 5 bases from V and 2 bases from J; junction bases left unmatched: 6. CDR3 length: 15 residues. Germline CDR1 MDHEN, CDR2 SYDVKM. The CDR3 loop is CASSRHRGPNYGYTF. In DNA, the CDR3 is TGTGCCAGCAGTCGACACAGGGGGCCCAACTATGGCTACACCTTC.

This clonotype was observed at least ten times. J is TRBJ2-3 and V is TRBV7-3, with 8 bases identical to TRBD2. CDR3 size: 16 residues. The V gene end was trimmed by 2 bases and the J gene end by 5 bases; junction bases not matched to a gene: 9. The germline CDR1 and CDR2 sequences are SGHTA and FQGTGA. CDR3 nucleotides: TGTGCCAGCAGCTTAGGTCCGGGACTAGAGAAAGATACGCAGTATTTT. This gives the protein CASSLGPGLEKDTQYF. Complete variable domain (other parts from reference TRBV7-3 and TRBJ2-3): GAGVSQTPSNKVTEKGKYVELRCDPISGHTALYWYRQSLGQGPEFLIYFQGTGAADDSGLPNDRFFAVRPEGSVSTLKIQRTERGDSAVYLCASSLGPGLEKDTQYFGPGTRLTVL.

This clonotype has ten or more counts. The rearrangement links TRBV11-2 to TRBJ1-2; D gene ambiguous. Germline CDR1 and CDR2: SGHAT and FQNNGV. V was shortened by 0 bases and J by 5 bases, with 10 bases between the two germline ends. The CDR3 is 14 residues long. The CDR3 here is CASSLDRAEYGYTF. The CDR3 bases are TGTGCCAGCAGCTTAGATCGGGCAGAGTATGGCTACACCTTC.

This clonotype was picked up many times. One end of the junction is discordant with germline, which a read error may explain. This chain joins TRBV2 and TRBJ2-4; D might be TRBD1 or TRBD2, each matching 5 bases. The CDR3 loop spans 15 amino acids. The V gene's germline CDR1 is SNHLY and CDR2 FYNNEI. This chain's CDR3 is CASSDLRAGKNIQHF. The CDR3, as DNA: TGTGCCAGCAGTGATCTCAGGGCGGGCAAAAACATTCAGCACTTC. The full variable domain, in which reference TRBV2 and TRBJ2-4 provide the parts outside the CDR3, is EPEVTQTPSHQVTQMGQEVILRCVPISNHLYFYWYRQILGQKVEFLVSFYNNEISEKSEIFDDQFSVERPDGSNFTLKIRSTKLEDSAMYFCASSDLRAGKNIQHFGAGTRLSVL.

This clonotype was detected only a few times. The genes are TRBV7-2 and TRBJ1-5; D uncertain. CDR3 length equals 13 residues. The germline gives CDR1 SGHTA, CDR2 FQGNSA. V was cut by 5 bases and J by 7 bases, with 12 bases left in between. The CDR3 region is CASSQTVGQPQHF. The CDR3 DNA sequence: TGTGCCAGCAGCCAGACCGTCGGACAGCCCCAGCATTTT.